These T cell receptor beta chains were read from a single sample in a study of yellow fever vaccine responses in identical twins. TCRdb recomputed calls from the RT-PCR reads with MiXCR, one row per CDR3 protein. Among 2,000 to 2,500 distinct CDR3 sequences listed, 65% to 85% were seen once. The sequencing used T cells from blood (PBMCs), unsorted or a sorted subset (not recorded which), collected before or after yellow fever vaccination (not recorded which). The receptors were sampled from a woman between 18 and 29 years old who received the yellow fever vaccine. The CDR3 runs from the conserved cysteine through the conserved F or W. D genes are given only for firm matches. Expanded clones get a size class; other rows say once, few or many, or leave the size out.

J | size | V | D | CDR3 | DNA
TRBJ1-2 | . | TRBV9 | TRBD1 | CASSVEGGTNYGYTF | TGTGCCAGCAGCGTAGAAGGGGGCACCAACTATGGCTACACCTTC
TRBJ1-5 | . | TRBV28 | . | CASLERSNQPQHF | TGTGCCAGCCTCGAGAGGAGCAATCAGCCCCAGCATTTT
TRBJ2-1 | . | TRBV11-1 | . | CASSLVSLGYNEQFF | TGTGCCAGCAGCTTAGTAAGTCTGGGCTACAATGAGCAGTTCTTC
TRBJ1-5 | . | TRBV2 | TRBD1 | CASRQQGGDNQPQHF | TGTGCCAGCAGACAACAGGGGGGAGACAATCAGCCCCAGCATTTT
TRBJ1-4 | . | TRBV6-4 | . | CASKKSQGSAEKLFF | TGTGCCAGCAAGAAGTCCCAGGGGTCGGCTGAAAAACTGTTTTTT
TRBJ2-1 | . | TRBV6-1 | . | CASSEFRNEQFF | TGTGCCAGCAGTGAATTCAGGAATGAGCAGTTCTTC
TRBJ1-5 | few | TRBV10-3 | . | CAISESVDWAQHF | TGTGCCATCAGTGAAAGCGTAGATTGGGCCCAGCATTTT
TRBJ2-5 | few | TRBV4-3 | . | CASSQVGGETQYF | TGCGCCAGCAGCCAAGTAGGTGGCGAGACCCAGTACTTC
TRBJ2-3 | . | TRBV29-1 | . | CSHVARDITDTQYF | TGCAGCCACGTCGCCAGAGACATAACAGATACGCAGTATTTT
TRBJ2-1 | . | TRBV6-2/TRBV6-3 | . | CASRKVVYNEQFF | TGTGCCAGCAGGAAGGTAGTGTACAATGAGCAGTTCTTC
TRBJ1-2 | . | TRBV10-3 | . | CAISEGGGIINYGYTF | TGTGCCATCAGTGAGGGGGGCGGAATTATTAACTATGGCTACACCTTC
TRBJ2-7 | . | TRBV11-2 | . | CASSYSYEQYF | TGTGCCAGCAGTTACAGCTACGAGCAGTACTTC
TRBJ1-5 | . | TRBV15 | . | CATSPSGLGNQPQHF | TGTGCCACCAGCCCCAGCGGGCTAGGCAATCAGCCCCAGCATTTT
TRBJ2-7 | . | TRBV12-3/TRBV12-4 | . | CASTVSGFEQYF | TGTGCCAGCACGGTCTCAGGGTTCGAGCAGTACTTC
TRBJ2-3 | . | TRBV13 | . | CASSLGERVTDTQYF | TGTGCCAGCAGCTTAGGGGAGCGGGTCACAGATACGCAGTATTTT
TRBJ2-1 | . | TRBV2 | TRBD2 | CASSASGLGTEQFF | TGTGCCAGCAGTGCTAGCGGGCTGGGGACTGAGCAGTTCTTC
TRBJ2-2 | . | TRBV20-1 | . | CSATPITNTGELFF | TGCAGTGCTACGCCCATCACGAACACCGGGGAGCTGTTTTTT
TRBJ2-1 | few | TRBV24-1 | TRBD1 | CATSDSIPGQGPNEQFF | TGTGCCACCAGTGATTCCATCCCGGGACAGGGACCCAATGAGCAGTTCTTC
TRBJ2-1 | . | TRBV19 | . | CASGNPGNEQFF | TGTGCCAGCGGGAATCCTGGGAATGAGCAGTTCTTC
TRBJ1-2 | . | TRBV7-1 | TRBD1 | CASSSAGRAGGASYGYTF | TGTGCCAGCAGCTCAGCCGGACGGGCAGGGGGCGCTTCTTATGGCTACACCTTC
TRBJ1-4 | . | TRBV14 | . | CASSLVPTNEKLFF | TGTGCCAGCAGCCTCGTCCCAACTAATGAAAAACTGTTTTTT
TRBJ2-3 | . | TRBV20-1 | . | CSARDAGVGTDTQYF | TGCAGTGCTAGAGATGCAGGCGTTGGGACAGATACGCAGTATTTT
TRBJ2-3 | . | TRBV9 | . | CASSVMGGPTDTQYF | TGTGCCAGCAGCGTAATGGGCGGACCCACAGATACGCAGTATTTT
TRBJ2-3 | . | TRBV15 | . | CATSRDPTSLGTDTQYF | TGTGCCACCAGCAGAGACCCGACTAGTCTCGGCACAGATACGCAGTATTTT
TRBJ1-2 | . | TRBV7-6 | . | CASSLGTPYGYTF | TGTGCCAGCAGCTTAGGGACACCCTATGGCTACACCTTC
TRBJ1-1 | few | TRBV10-1 | TRBD1 | CATQGARVDTEAFF | TGCGCCACCCAGGGGGCGCGGGTTGACACTGAAGCTTTCTTT
TRBJ2-7 | . | TRBV11-1 | . | CASSLPDYEQYF | TGTGCCAGCAGCCTACCCGATTACGAGCAGTACTTC
TRBJ1-2 | few | TRBV2 | . | CASSERRLDGYTF | TGTGCCAGCAGTGAAAGACGTTTGGATGGCTACACCTTC
TRBJ1-3 | . | TRBV20-1 | . | CSAISGNTIYF | TGCAGTGCTATTTCTGGAAACACCATATATTTT
TRBJ2-5 | . | TRBV7-9 | . | CASDPVWETQYF | TGTGCCAGCGACCCTGTCTGGGAGACCCAGTACTTC
TRBJ2-4 | . | TRBV5-1 | TRBD2 | CASSLGTSGILAKNIQYF | TGCGCCAGCAGCTTGGGGACTAGCGGGATACTAGCCAAAAACATTCAGTACTTC